This T cell receptor beta chain was retrieved from a study of ipilimumab plus nivolumab after autologous stem cell transplantation. Checkpoint therapy with ipilimumab 1 mg/kg began 14 to 28 days after transplant. Dosing: nivolumab 3 mg/kg IV, weeks 1, 4, 7, 10, then every two weeks to week 26. The protocol was immunoSEQ multiplex PCR, while the TCRdb copy is restricted to in-frame clones and leaves out a portion. This sample has 15,000 to 20,000 clones, with around 80% found just once. Regarding this clone: As yet, its antigen is unknown.

Study outcomes and limitations: The authors say TCR, Treg and microbiome findings warrant further study.

Per the germline V gene, CDR1 is MDHEN and CDR2 is SYDVKM. This CDR3 is built from 12 residues. Deletions cut 8 bases from V and 2 bases from J, with 7 bases between. The chain links TRBV28 to TRBJ1-3, with D maybe TRBD1 (6 bases). The source material was PBMCs, sampled in a trial of ipilimumab plus nivolumab as post-transplant consolidation. This clonotype originated in a male donor with diffuse large B-cell lymphoma. CDR3 sequence reads: CASRTAGNTIYF. The CDR3, as DNA: TGTGCCAGCCGGACAGCTGGAAACACCATATATTTT.